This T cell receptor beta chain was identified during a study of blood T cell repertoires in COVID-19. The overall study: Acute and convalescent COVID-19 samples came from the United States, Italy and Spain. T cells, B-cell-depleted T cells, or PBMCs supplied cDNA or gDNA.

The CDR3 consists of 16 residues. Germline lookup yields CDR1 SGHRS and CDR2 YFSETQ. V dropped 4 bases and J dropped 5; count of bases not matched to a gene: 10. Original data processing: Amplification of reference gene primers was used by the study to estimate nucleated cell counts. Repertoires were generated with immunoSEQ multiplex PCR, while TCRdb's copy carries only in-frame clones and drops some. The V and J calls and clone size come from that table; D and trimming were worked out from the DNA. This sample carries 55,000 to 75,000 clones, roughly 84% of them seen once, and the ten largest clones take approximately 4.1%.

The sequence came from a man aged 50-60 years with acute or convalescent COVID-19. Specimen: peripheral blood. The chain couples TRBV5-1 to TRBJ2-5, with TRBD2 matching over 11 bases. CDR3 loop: CASSRGVAGGGETQYF. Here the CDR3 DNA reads TGCGCCAGCAGCCGAGGGGTAGCGGGAGGGGGGGAGACCCAGTACTTC.